One sample yielded the 24 T cell receptor beta chains listed below, sequenced in a study of T-cell reconstitution after alpha-beta-depleted transplantation in children. Construction of the TCRbeta library involved unique molecular identifiers. From the PCR reads, TCRdb called clonotypes with MiXCR, one entry per CDR3 protein. The sample has 83,000 or so distinct CDR3 sequences, about 8% seen once. Sequencing was performed on PBMCs from the stem cell graft donor, taken from the stem cell graft. The receptor source for this set is a human donor who donated a stem cell graft to a child with congenital amegakaryocytic thrombocytopenia.

In this sample, this clonotype turned up many times. The chain recombines TRBV5-6 with TRBJ2-7; maybe TRBD2 (6 bases). The V and J ends lost 2 bases and 3 bases respectively, with 12 bases between them. Germline CDR1 SGHDT, CDR2 YYEEEE. CDR3 size: 14 residues. CDR3 amino acids: CASSFLQGLYEQYF. The CDR3 coding sequence is TGTGCCAGCAGCTTTCTCCAGGGACTCTACGAGCAGTACTTC.

A word on this clonotype: This may be a read error: a much more frequent sequence differs by one nucleotide. This chain uses TRBV12-3 or TRBV12-4 with TRBJ1-1, with D unclear. The CDR3 is 19 residues long. The CDR3 region has the DNA TGTGCCAGCTGTTTAGGAAGCCGGTACGGAAACACCATGAACACTGAAGCTTTCTTT. It is translated as CASCLGSRYGNTMNTEAFF.

This clonotype was picked up many times. J is TRBJ2-1 and V is TRBV12-3 or TRBV12-4; 8 bases line up with TRBD1. Trimming cost V 1 base and J 8 bases; bases outside gene matches: 10. The CDR3 totals 16 residues. Written as DNA, the CDR3 is TGTGCCAGCAGTTTAGGGACAGGGTTATTTGACTATGAGCAGTTCTTC. Encoded protein: CASSLGTGLFDYEQFF.

This clonotype was detected ten times or more. The genes are TRBV6-2 or TRBV6-3 and TRBJ2-7; perhaps TRBD1 as D (6 bases). The germline gives CDR1 MNHEY, CDR2 SVGEGT. The CDR3 runs to 12 residues. V shed 6 bases and J shed 7 bases, with 13 bases lying between them. The DNA of the CDR3 is TGTGCCAGCAGGACAGGAGGTAGGGAGCAGTACTTC. Amino acids: CASRTGGREQYF.

In this sample, this clonotype turned up many times. This sequence joins TRBV6-5 and TRBJ1-1, with no clear D. V was trimmed by 6 bases and J by 1 base, leaving 9 bases between them. Germline CDR1 MNHEY, CDR2 SVGAGI. CDR3 size: 13 residues. This CDR3 reads CASRQAGNTEAFF. In DNA, the CDR3 is TGTGCCAGCAGGCAGGCGGGGAACACTGAAGCTTTCTTT.

Remarks on this clonotype: A much larger clonotype is one base distant, so this may be a read error. The conserved phenylalanine or tryptophan is not found at the CDR3 terminus, so this likely reflects a read error. This sequence joins TRBV5-1 and TRBJ1-1, with D tentatively TRBD1 (6 bases). V was pared by 5 bases and J by 1 base, with 9 bases between. The CDR3 length is 13 residues. CDR1 is SGHRS, CDR2 YFSETQ, per germline. This chain's CDR3 is CASRQGTNTEAFL. In DNA form, the CDR3 reads TGCGCCAGCAGGCAGGGGACGAACACTGAAGCTTTCTTG.

The chain carries TRBV12-3 or TRBV12-4 and TRBJ1-1; 9 bases match TRBD1. The CDR3 has 13 residues. V shed 6 bases, J shed 11 bases, and the junction held 10 bases outside the gene matches. CDR3 region: CASRPGTGSLAFF. CDR3 nucleotide sequence: TGTGCCAGCAGACCCGGGACAGGGTCATTGGCTTTCTTT.

This sequence joins TRBV3-1 and TRBJ2-5; D not certain. Germline values: CDR1 LGHDT, CDR2 YNNKEL (reference sequence). The CDR3 is made up of 10 amino acids. Written as DNA, the CDR3 is TGTACCCTCTGGCAAGAGACCCAGTACTTC. Its protein is CTLWQETQYF.

The table lists this clonotype with many counts. The chain has TRBV20-1 and TRBJ2-1; the match to TRBD2 covers 9 bases. CDR1 and CDR2 from the germline V gene are DFQATT and SNEGSKA (reference sequence). Trimming removed 1 base from V and 5 bases from J; junction bases left unmatched: 6. CDR3 length equals 15 residues. In DNA, the CDR3 is TGCAGTGCTAGAGGTCTAGCGGGGATTCACAATGAGCAGTTCTTC. Its translation: CSARGLAGIHNEQFF.

By its share, this clonotype is medium-sized (0.01 to 0.1%). V usage is TRBV5-1 and J usage is TRBJ1-1; unclear D gene. The CDR3 is 14 residues long. Germline CDR1 and CDR2: SGHRS and YFSETQ. Trimming pared 4 bases from V and 1 base from J, leaving 11 bases between. CDR3 bases: TGCGCCAGCAGCACCGCAACGGGGAACACTGAAGCTTTCTTT. Translating it yields CASSTATGNTEAFF.

This clonotype was counted ten times or more. The chain links TRBV7-9 to TRBJ2-7; D is possibly TRBD1 (6 bases). Trimming took off 3 bases at V and 2 bases at J, with 14 bases between the two ends. Germline CDR1 reads SEHNR; CDR2 reads FQNEAQ (reference sequence). There are 15 residues in the CDR3. CDR3 coding DNA: TGTGCCAGCAGCTTGGGCCCGGACAGCACCTACGAGCAGTACTTC. Translation: CASSLGPDSTYEQYF.

The sample holds many counts of this clonotype. V usage is TRBV20-1 and J usage is TRBJ2-3, with TRBD2 matching over 12 bases. From germline, CDR1 is DFQATT and CDR2 SNEGSKA (reference sequence). The CDR3 contains 14 residues. The junction had 4 bases not matched to a gene; V was cut back by 3 bases and J by 6 bases. The CDR3 coding sequence is TGCAGTGCTAGGACTAGCGGGGGCCCCGATACGCAGTATTTT. Translated, it gives CSARTSGGPDTQYF.

At least ten counts were recorded for this clonotype. The chain is built from TRBV5-6 and TRBJ1-1; D unresolved. CDR3 length equals 14 residues. Germline V gene data show CDR1 as SGHDT and CDR2 as YYEEEE. The ends were cut back, 4 bases at V and 3 bases at J, with 13 bases in the middle. Written as DNA, the CDR3 is TGTGCCAGCAGCCCACTAGGGAGGGACACTGAAGCTTTCTTT. Translating gives CASSPLGRDTEAFF.

This clonotype has ten or more counts. In DNA form, the CDR3 reads TGTGCCAGCGCCGACCCGGGGCAACATCAGCCCCAGCATTTT. Protein: CASADPGQHQPQHF. The chain uses TRBV12-3 or TRBV12-4 and TRBJ1-5; possibly TRBD1 for D (5 bases). The CDR3 has 14 amino acids. The V end lost 8 bases, the J end lost 5 bases, and 16 bases lay between the germline ends.

Many counts were recorded for this clonotype. This chain connects TRBV5-4 to TRBJ1-2; D is perhaps TRBD1 (6 bases). The V gene lost 2 bases and the J gene lost 3 bases, with 14 bases spanning the gap. Germline V gives CDR1 SGHNT, CDR2 YYREEE (reference sequence). The CDR3 totals 15 residues. The CDR3 region is CASSLQGSLYYGYTF. As DNA, the CDR3 is TGTGCCAGCAGCTTACAGGGATCGCTTTACTATGGCTACACCTTC.

This clonotype was counted only a few times. The chain combines TRBV6-7 with TRBJ1-2; 7 bases agree with TRBD1. TRBV6-7 is an open reading frame, and its role is uncertain. The length of the CDR3 is 19 residues. Germline trimming cut 6 bases from V and 5 bases from J; bases unmatched to any gene: 24. Written as DNA, the CDR3 is TGTGCCAGCAGCCCCACAAACTTTTCGGGACAGACCTTCTTGTATGGCTACACCTTC. Translating it yields CASSPTNFSGQTFLYGYTF.

This clonotype was observed at least ten times. The chain combines TRBV20-1 with TRBJ2-7; D possibly corresponds to TRBD2 (6 bases). Between the trimmed V and J ends, which lost 6 bases and 2 bases, there was a span of 17 bases. CDR1 and CDR2 from the germline V gene are DFQATT and SNEGSKA (reference sequence). The CDR3 covers 14 residues. Here the CDR3 DNA reads TGCAGTGCAAGGACGGGACGGGGGACCTACGAGCAGTACTTC. Residues: CSARTGRGTYEQYF.

The sample holds one count of this clonotype. The chain combines TRBV28 with TRBJ1-5, with D perhaps TRBD1 (6 bases). The length of the CDR3 is 17 residues. Germline values: CDR1 MDHEN, CDR2 SYDVKM. V gave up 3 bases and J gave up 2 bases, with 17 bases separating them. The CDR3 sequence: CASSFYNRVGGNQPQHF. The CDR3 nucleotides are TGTGCCAGCAGTTTTTATAACAGGGTGGGTGGCAATCAGCCCCAGCATTTT. The complete variable domain, with remaining parts taken from reference TRBV28 and TRBJ1-5, reads DVKVTQSSRYLVKRTGEKVFLECVQDMDHENMFWYRQDPGLGLRLIYFSYDVKMKEKGDIPEGYSVSREKKERFSLILESASTNQTSMYLCASSFYNRVGGNQPQHFGDGTRLSIL.

The chain has TRBV21-1 and TRBJ1-5; the table's D call of TRBD1 was not tested on the DNA. TRBV21-1 is a listed pseudogene. The CDR3 consists of 18 residues. CDR3 residues: CASSKQNTGGQGNQPQHF. The CDR3 DNA sequence: TGTGCCAGCAGCAAACAAAATACGGGAGGACAGGGTAATCAGCCCCAGCATTTT.

In its sample, this clonotype was seen many times. This chain links TRBV27 with TRBJ2-1, with a weak D call TRBD2 (6 bases). The V gene lost 7 bases and the J gene lost 7 bases, with 14 bases spanning the gap. Looked up from germline, CDR1 is MNHEY and CDR2 is SMNVEV (reference sequence). The CDR3 totals 13 residues. The DNA of the CDR3 is TGTGCCAGCACCATGGGTAGCGGTAATGAGCAGTTCTTC. This sequence encodes CASTMGSGNEQFF.

This clonotype was seen repeatedly, ten times or more. The V call is TRBV7-9, the J call TRBJ1-1; 7 bases are shared with TRBD1. The CDR3 covers 15 residues. Trimming at V came to 5 bases and at J to 0 bases, leaving 6 bases not matched to a gene. In germline, CDR1 is SEHNR, CDR2 FQNEAQ (reference sequence). The CDR3 DNA reads as TGTGCCAGCAGCGGCCGGGACAGCATGAACACTGAAGCTTTCTTT. Translating gives CASSGRDSMNTEAFF.

This clonotype was detected only a few times. The chain is built from TRBV30 and TRBJ2-7; D is unresolved. The V and J ends lost 1 base and 4 bases respectively, with 5 bases between them. The germline CDR1 and CDR2 sequences are GTSNPN and SVGIG (reference sequence). There are 11 residues in the CDR3. The CDR3: CAWSELYEQYF. In DNA, the CDR3 is TGTGCCTGGAGTGAGCTTTACGAGCAGTACTTC.

The sample holds many counts of this clonotype. The rearrangement links TRBV7-9 to TRBJ1-1; 10 nucleotides match TRBD1. Trimming at V came to 5 bases and at J to 8 bases, leaving 11 bases not matched to a gene. This CDR3 region has 15 residues. Germline V gene data show CDR1 as SEHNR and CDR2 as FQNEAQ (reference sequence). The CDR3 coding sequence is TGTGCCAGCAGCCCCTTGACAGGGGGCGAGGAGGAAGCTTTCTTT. This translates into CASSPLTGGEEEAFF.

This clonotype came up many times. This chain connects TRBV12-3 or TRBV12-4 to TRBJ2-3; the D is unclear. V lost 2 bases and J 6 bases, leaving 9 bases between the germline ends. This CDR3 region has 13 residues. CDR3 nucleotides: TGTGCCAGCAGTTTAAGCGCGTTGGATACGCAGTATTTT. Translating gives CASSLSALDTQYF.